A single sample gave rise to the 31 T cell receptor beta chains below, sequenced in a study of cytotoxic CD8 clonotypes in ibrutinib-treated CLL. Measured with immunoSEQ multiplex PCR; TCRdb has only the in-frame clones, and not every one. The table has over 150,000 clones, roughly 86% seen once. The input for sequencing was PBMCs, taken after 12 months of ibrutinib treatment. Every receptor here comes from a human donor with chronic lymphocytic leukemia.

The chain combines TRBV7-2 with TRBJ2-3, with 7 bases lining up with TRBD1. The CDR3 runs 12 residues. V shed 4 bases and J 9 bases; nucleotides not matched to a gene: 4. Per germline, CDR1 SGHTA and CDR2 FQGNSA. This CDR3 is CASSSNRGTQYF. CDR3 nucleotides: TGTGCCAGCAGCTCCAACAGGGGAACGCAGTATTTT.

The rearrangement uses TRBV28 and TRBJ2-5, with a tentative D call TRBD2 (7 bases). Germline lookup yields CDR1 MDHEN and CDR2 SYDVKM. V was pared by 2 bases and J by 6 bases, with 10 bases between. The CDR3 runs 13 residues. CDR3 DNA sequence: TGTGCCAGCAGTTTAAGGGGGGGAAAGACCCAGTACTTC. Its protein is CASSLRGGKTQYF.

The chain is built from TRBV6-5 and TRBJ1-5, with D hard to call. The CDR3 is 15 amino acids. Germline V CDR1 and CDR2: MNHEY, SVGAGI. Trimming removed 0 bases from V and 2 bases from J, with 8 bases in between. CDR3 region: CASSYSWQGNQPQHF. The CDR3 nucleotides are TGTGCCAGCAGTTACTCGTGGCAGGGCAATCAGCCCCAGCATTTT.

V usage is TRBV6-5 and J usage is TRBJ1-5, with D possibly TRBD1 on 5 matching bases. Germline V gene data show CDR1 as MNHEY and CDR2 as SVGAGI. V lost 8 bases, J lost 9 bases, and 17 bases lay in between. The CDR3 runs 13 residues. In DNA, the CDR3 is TGTGCCAGCGAAGTCAGGGAGGCGGTGCCCCAGCATTTT. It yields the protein CASEVREAVPQHF.

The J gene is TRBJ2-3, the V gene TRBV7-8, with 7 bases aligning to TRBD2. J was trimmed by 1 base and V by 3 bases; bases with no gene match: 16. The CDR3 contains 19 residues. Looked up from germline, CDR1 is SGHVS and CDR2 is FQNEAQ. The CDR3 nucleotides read TGTGCCAGCAGCTTTTATAGTCGGACTAGTAACGGAGGCACAGATACGCAGTATTTT. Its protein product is CASSFYSRTSNGGTDTQYF. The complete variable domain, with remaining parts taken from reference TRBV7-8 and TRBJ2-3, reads GAGVSQSPRYKVAKRGQDVALRCDPISGHVSLFWYQQALGQGPEFLTYFQNEAQLDKSGLPSDRFFAERPEGSVSTLKIQRTQQEDSAVYLCASSFYSRTSNGGTDTQYFGPGTRLTVL.

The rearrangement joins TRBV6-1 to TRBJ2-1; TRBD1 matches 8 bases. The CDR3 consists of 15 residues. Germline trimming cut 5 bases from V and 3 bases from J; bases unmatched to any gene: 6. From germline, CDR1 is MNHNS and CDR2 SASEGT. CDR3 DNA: TGTGCCAGCAGTCAGCGACAGGGGTTCTACAATGAGCAGTTCTTC. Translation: CASSQRQGFYNEQFF.

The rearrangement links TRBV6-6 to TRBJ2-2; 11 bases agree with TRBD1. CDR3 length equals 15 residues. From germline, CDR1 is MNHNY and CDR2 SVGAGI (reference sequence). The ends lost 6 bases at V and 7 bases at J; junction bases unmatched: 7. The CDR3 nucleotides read TGTGCCAGCAGAAACAGGGACAGGGGGTACGGGGAGCTGTTTTTT. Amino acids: CASRNRDRGYGELFF.

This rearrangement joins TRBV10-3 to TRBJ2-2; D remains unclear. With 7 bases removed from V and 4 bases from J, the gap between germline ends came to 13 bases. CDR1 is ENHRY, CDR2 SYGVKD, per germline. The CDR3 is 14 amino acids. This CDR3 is CAITSPSRTGELFF. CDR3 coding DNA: TGTGCCATCACCTCTCCTTCGCGCACCGGGGAGCTGTTTTTT.

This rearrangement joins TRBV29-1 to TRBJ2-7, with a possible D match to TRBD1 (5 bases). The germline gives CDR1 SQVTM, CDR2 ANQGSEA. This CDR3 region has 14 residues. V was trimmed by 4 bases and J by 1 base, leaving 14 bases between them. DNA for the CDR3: TGCAGCGTTGTATCGGGCAGGGTTTCCTACGAGCAGTACTTC. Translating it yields CSVVSGRVSYEQYF.

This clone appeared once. CDR3 sequence (DNA): TGTGCCAGCAGCCTACAGGGACTAGCGCTACAAAACACCGGGGAGCTGTTTTTT. Its translation is CASSLQGLALQNTGELFF. J is TRBJ2-2 and V is TRBV7-3; 10 nucleotides line up with TRBD2. CDR3 length: 18 amino acids. Trimming at V came to 5 bases and at J to 2 bases, leaving 11 bases not matched to a gene. Looked up from germline, CDR1 is SGHTA and CDR2 is FQGTGA.

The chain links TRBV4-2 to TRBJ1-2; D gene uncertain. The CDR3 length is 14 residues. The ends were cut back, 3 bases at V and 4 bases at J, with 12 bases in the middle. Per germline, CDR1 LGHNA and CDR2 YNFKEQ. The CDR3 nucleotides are TGTGCCAGCAGCCAGCTGTCTAGTGGCTATGGCTACACCTTC. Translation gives CASSQLSSGYGYTF.

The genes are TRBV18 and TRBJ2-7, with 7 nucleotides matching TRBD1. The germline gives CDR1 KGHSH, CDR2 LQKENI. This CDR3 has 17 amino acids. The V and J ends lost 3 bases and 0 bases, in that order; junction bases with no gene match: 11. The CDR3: CASSPRVPGDSSYEQYF. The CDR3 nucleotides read TGTGCCAGCTCACCTAGGGTCCCAGGGGACAGCTCCTACGAGCAGTACTTC.

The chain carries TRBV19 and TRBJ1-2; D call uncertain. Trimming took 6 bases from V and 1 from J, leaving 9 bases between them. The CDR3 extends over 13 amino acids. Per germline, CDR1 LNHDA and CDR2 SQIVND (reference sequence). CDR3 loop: CASSDDNNYGYTF. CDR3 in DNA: TGTGCCAGTAGCGACGACAATAACTATGGCTACACCTTC. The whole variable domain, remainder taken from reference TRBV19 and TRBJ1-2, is DGGITQSPKYLFRKEGQNVTLSCEQNLNHDAMYWYRQDPGQGLRLIYYSQIVNDFQKGDIAEGYSVSREKKESFPLTVTSAQKNPTAFYLCASSDDNNYGYTFGSGTRLTVV.

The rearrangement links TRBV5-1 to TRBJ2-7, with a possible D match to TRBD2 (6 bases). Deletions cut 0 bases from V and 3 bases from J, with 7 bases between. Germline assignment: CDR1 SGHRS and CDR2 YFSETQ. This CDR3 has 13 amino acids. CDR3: CASSLAEGYEQYF. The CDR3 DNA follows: TGCGCCAGCAGCTTGGCGGAGGGCTACGAGCAGTACTTC.

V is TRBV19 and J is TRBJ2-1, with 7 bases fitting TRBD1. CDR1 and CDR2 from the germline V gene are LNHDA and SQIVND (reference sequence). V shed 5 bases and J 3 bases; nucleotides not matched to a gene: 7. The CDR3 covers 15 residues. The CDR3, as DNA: TGTGCCAGTAGTCCGAACCGGGACAGCTACAATGAGCAGTTCTTC. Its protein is CASSPNRDSYNEQFF.

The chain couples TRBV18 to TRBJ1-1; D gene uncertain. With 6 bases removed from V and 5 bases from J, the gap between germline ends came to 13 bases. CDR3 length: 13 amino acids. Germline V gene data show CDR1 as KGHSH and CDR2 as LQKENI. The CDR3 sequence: CASSPNVRTEAFF. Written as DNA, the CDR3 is TGTGCCAGCTCCCCCAACGTGCGGACTGAAGCTTTCTTT.

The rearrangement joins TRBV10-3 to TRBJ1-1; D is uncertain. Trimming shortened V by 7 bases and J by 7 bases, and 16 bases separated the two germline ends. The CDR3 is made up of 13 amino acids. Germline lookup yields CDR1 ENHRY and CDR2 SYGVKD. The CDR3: CAINPGSGSEAFF. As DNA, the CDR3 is TGTGCCATCAACCCCGGGTCCGGTAGTGAAGCTTTCTTT.

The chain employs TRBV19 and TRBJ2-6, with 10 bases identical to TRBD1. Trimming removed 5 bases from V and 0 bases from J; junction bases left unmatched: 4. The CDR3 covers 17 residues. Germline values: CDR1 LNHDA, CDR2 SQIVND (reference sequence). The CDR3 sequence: CASSVWTGGSGANVLTF. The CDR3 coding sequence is TGTGCCAGTAGTGTCTGGACAGGGGGCTCTGGGGCCAACGTCCTGACTTTC.

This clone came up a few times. The CDR3 reads CATSRGFERESNEQYF. The CDR3 DNA is TGTGCCACCAGCAGGGGGTTTGAGCGGGAGAGTAACGAGCAGTACTTC. This chain uses TRBV15 with TRBJ2-7, with 8 bases fitting TRBD2. The CDR3 spans 16 residues. The ends lost 3 bases at V and 5 bases at J; junction bases unmatched: 12. CDR1 LNHNV and CDR2 YYDKDF come from the germline V gene (reference sequence).

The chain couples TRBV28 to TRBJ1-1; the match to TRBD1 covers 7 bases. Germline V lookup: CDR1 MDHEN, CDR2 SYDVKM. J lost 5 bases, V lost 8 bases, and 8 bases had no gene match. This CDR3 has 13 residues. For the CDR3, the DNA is TGTGCCAGCCGAAGGGGGCGGTTGACTGAAGCTTTCTTT. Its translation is CASRRGRLTEAFF. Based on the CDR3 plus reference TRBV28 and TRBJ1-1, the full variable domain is DVKVTQSSRYLVKRTGEKVFLECVQDMDHENMFWYRQDPGLGLRLIYFSYDVKMKEKGDIPEGYSVSREKKERFSLILESASTNQTSMYLCASRRGRLTEAFFGQGTRLTVV.

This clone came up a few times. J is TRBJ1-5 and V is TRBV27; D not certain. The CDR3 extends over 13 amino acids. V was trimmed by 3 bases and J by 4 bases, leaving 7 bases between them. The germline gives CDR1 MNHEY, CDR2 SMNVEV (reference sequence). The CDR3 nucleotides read TGTGCCAGCAGTTTTAGCAGGAATCAGCCCCAGCATTTT. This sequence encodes CASSFSRNQPQHF.

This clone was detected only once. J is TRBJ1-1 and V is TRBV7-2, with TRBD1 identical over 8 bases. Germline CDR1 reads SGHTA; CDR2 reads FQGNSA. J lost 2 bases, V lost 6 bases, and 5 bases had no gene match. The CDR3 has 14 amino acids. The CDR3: CASSTRGLNTEAFF. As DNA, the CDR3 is TGTGCCAGCAGTACCAGGGGGCTCAACACTGAAGCTTTCTTT.

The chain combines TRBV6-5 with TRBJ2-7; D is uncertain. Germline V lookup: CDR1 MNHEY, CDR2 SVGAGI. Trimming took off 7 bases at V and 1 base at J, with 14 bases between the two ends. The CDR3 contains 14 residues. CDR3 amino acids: CASTVTSGSYEQYF. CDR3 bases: TGTGCCAGCACAGTAACTTCTGGTTCCTACGAGCAGTACTTC.

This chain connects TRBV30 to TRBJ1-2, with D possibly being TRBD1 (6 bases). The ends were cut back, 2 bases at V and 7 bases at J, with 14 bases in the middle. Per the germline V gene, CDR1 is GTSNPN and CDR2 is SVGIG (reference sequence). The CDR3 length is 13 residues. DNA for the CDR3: TGTGCCTGGAGTTCTCAGGGGAGGGGTGGCTACACCTTC. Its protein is CAWSSQGRGGYTF.

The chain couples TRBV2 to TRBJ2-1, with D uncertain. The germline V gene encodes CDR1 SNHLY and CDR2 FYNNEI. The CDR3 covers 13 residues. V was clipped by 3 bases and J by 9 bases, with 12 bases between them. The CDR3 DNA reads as TGTGCCAGCAGTGACAATTCGGACGCTGAGCAGTTCTTC. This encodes CASSDNSDAEQFF.

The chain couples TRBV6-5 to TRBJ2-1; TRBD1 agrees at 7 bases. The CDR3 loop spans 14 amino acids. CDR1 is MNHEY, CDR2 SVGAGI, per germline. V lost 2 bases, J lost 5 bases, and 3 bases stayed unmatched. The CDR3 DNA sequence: TGTGCCAGCAGTTACGACAGGGTGGACAATGAGCAGTTCTTC. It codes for CASSYDRVDNEQFF.

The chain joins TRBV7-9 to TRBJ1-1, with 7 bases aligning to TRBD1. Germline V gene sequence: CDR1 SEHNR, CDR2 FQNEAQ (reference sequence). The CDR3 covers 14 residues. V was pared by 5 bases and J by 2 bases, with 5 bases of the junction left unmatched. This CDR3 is CASSRHRGNTEAFF. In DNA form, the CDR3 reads TGTGCCAGCAGCCGGCACAGGGGTAACACTGAAGCTTTCTTT.

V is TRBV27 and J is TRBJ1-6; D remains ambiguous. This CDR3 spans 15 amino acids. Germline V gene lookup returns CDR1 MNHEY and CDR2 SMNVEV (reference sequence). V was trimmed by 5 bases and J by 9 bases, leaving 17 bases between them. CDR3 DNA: TGTGCCAGCAGTGCACAGTCTAAATGGGGTTCACCCCTCCACTTT. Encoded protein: CASSAQSKWGSPLHF.

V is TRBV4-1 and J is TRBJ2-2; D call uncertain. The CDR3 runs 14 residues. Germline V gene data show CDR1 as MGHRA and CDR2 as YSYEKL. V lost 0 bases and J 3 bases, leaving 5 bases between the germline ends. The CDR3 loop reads CASSQDGYTGELFF. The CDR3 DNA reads TGCGCCAGCAGCCAAGATGGGTACACCGGGGAGCTGTTTTTT.

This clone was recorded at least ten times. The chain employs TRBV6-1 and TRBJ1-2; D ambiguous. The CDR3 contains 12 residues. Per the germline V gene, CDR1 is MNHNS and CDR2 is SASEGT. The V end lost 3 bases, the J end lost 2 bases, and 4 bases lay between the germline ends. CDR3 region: CASSETNYGYTF. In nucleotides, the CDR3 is TGTGCCAGCAGTGAGACAAACTATGGCTACACCTTC.

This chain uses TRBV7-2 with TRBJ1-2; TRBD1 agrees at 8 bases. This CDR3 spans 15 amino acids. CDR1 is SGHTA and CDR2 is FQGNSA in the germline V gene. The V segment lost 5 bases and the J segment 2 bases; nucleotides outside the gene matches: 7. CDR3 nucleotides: TGTGCCAGCAGCCGCGATAGGACAGGGAACTATGGCTACACCTTC. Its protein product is CASSRDRTGNYGYTF.